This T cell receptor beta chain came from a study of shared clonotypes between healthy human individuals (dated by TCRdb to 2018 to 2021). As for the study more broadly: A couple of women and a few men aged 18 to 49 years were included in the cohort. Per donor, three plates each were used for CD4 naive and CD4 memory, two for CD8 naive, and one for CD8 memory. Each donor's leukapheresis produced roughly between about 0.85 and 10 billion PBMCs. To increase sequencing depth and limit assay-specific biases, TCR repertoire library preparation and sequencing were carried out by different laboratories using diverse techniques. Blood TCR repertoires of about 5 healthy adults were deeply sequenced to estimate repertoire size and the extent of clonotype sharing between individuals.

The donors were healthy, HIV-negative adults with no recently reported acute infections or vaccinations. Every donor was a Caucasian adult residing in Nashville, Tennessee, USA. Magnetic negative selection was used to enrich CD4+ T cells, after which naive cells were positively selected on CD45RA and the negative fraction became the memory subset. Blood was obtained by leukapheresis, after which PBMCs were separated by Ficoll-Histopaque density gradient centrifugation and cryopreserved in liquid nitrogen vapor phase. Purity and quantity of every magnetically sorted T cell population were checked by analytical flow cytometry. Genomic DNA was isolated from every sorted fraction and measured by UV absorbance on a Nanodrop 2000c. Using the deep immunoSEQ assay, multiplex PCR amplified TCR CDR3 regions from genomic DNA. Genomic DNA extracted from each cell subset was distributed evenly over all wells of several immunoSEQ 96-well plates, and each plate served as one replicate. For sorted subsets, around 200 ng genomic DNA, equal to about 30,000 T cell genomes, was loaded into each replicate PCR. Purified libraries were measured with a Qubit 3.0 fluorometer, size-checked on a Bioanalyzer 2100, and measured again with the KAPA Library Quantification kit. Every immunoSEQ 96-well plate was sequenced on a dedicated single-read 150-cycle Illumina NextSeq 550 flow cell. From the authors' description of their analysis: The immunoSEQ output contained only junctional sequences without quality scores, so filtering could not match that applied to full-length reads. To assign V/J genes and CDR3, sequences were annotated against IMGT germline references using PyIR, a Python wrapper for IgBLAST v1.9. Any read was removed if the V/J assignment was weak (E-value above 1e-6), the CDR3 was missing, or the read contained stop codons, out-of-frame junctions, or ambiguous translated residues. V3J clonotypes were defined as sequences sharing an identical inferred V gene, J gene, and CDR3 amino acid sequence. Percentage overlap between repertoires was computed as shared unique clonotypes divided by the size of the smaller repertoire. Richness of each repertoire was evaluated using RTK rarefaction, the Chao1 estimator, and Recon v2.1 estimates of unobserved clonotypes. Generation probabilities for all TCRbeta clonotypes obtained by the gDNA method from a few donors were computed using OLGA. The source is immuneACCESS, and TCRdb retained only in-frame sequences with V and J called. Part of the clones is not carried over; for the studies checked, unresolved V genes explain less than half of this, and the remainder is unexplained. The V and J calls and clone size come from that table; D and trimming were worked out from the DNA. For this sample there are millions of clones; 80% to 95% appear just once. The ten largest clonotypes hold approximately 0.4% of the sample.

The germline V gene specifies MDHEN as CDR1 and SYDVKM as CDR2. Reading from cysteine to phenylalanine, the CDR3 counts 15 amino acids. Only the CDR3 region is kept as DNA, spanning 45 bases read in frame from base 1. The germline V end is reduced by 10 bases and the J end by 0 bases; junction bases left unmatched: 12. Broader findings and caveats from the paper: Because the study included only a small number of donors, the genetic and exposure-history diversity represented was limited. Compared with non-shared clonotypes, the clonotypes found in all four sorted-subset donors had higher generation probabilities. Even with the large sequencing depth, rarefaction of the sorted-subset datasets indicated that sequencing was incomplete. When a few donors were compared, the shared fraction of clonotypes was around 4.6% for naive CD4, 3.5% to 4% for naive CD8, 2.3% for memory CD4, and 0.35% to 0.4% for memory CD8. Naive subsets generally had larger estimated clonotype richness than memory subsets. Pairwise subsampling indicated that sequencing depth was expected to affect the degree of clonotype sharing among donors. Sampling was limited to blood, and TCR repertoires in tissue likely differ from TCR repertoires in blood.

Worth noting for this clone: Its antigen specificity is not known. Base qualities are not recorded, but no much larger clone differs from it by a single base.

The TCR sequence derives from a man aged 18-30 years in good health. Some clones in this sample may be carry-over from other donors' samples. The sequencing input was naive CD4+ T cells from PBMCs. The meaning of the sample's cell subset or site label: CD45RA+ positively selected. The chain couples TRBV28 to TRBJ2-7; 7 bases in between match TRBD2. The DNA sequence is TGTGCCACCGGACGCGGCGGGAGTAGCTCCTACGAGCAGTACTTC. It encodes CATGRGGSSSYEQYF.